The source of this T cell receptor (beta chain) is a study of human T cells and chemical hapten exposure. As for the study in general: Patches with 0.01% DPC went on the upper back, and the tests were read at 6 days.

Germline assignment: CDR1 SGHTA and CDR2 FQGNSA. CDR3 length: 15 residues. V gave up 3 bases and J gave up 10 bases, with 19 bases separating them. Time point indicated: patch test 1, 2 weeks after DPC sensitization. This sample's treatment: therapeutic diphenylcyclopropenone sensitization with weekly scalp DPC. TCRdb ran MiXCR on the RACE reads and lists one entry per CDR3 protein. Of roughly 98,000 distinct CDR3 sequences listed, 9.5% to 15% are singletons. This clonotype was detected many times. The chain carries TRBV7-2 and TRBJ2-1; possible D gene TRBD1, 6 bases. The material was whole blood, obtained in connection with sensitization to the hapten diphenylcyclopropenone (DPC). The clonotype originates from a woman aged 40-49 years with alopecia areata. Some clones in this sample may be carry-over from other donors' samples. The CDR3 coding sequence is TGTGCCAGCAGCTTCCAGACAGGTACCATCCTGGAGCAGTTCTTC. Its protein is CASSFQTGTILEQFF.